A selection of T cell receptor beta chains follows, all from one sample in a study of beta chain features in type 1 diabetes. The method was immunoSEQ multiplex PCR; TCRdb's version includes in-frame clones alone and lacks a portion of them. In the table there are 200,000 to 250,000 clones, 27% of which are singletons. The specimen sequenced was central memory CD4+ T cells from blood. These receptor sequences come from a man younger than 40 in good health. Each CDR3 is given with its conserved first and last residue. Fields, in order: D gene, V gene, clone size, J gene, CDR3 DNA, CDR3 protein. The D gene is left open where the match is weak. Clone size is shown for a subset of rows, as once, few, many or a class of expanded clone.

D: TRBD1
V: TRBV19
size: .
J: TRBJ1-2
DNA: TGTGCCAGTAGTATCGACAGGGACTATGGCTACACCTTC
CDR3: CASSIDRDYGYTF

D: .
V: TRBV7-6
size: .
J: TRBJ1-5
DNA: TGTGCCAGCAGCCAAGGACAGAATCAGCCCCAGCATTTT
CDR3: CASSQGQNQPQHF

D: .
V: TRBV5-1
size: .
J: TRBJ1-5
DNA: TGCGCCAGCAGCTTGGACGGCTTCAATCAGCCCCAGCATTTT
CDR3: CASSLDGFNQPQHF

D: .
V: TRBV25-1
size: .
J: TRBJ2-7
DNA: TGTGCCAGCAGTGAATTTGGGCCCGATACGGGGCAGTACTTC
CDR3: CASSEFGPDTGQYF

D: .
V: TRBV25-1
size: few
J: TRBJ1-2
DNA: TGTGCCAGCAGTGAATCGACCGTTAACTATGGCTACACCTTC
CDR3: CASSESTVNYGYTF

D: .
V: TRBV7-2
size: few
J: TRBJ2-1
DNA: TGTGCCAGCAGCTTATTCGGGCAGGCCGACCCGAAATCCTACAATGAGCAGTTCTTC
CDR3: CASSLFGQADPKSYNEQFF

D: .
V: TRBV13
size: .
J: TRBJ2-3
DNA: TGTGCCAGCAGCTCGTACCCAGATACGCAGTATTTT
CDR3: CASSSYPDTQYF

D: .
V: TRBV6-5
size: .
J: TRBJ2-7
DNA: TGTGCCAGCAGTTACAAGGGGCGCTCCTACGAGCAGTACTTC
CDR3: CASSYKGRSYEQYF

D: .
V: TRBV4-2
size: .
J: TRBJ2-5
DNA: TGTGCCAGCAGCCAAGATAGGGGCGGGGTTGGGCAAGAGACCCAGTACTTC
CDR3: CASSQDRGGVGQETQYF

D: TRBD1
V: TRBV5-1
size: .
J: TRBJ1-1
DNA: TGCGCCAGCAGTCAACAGGGGGCGAACACTGAAGCTTTCTTT
CDR3: CASSQQGANTEAFF

D: .
V: TRBV23-1
size: few
J: TRBJ2-7
DNA: TGCGCCAGCAGTCATCTGGACTTGCGGGACGGGTACGAGCAGTACTTC
CDR3: CASSHLDLRDGYEQYF

D: .
V: TRBV5-4
size: .
J: TRBJ2-3
DNA: TGTGCCAGCAGCTTGGATATGGAAACAGATACGCAGTATTTT
CDR3: CASSLDMETDTQYF

D: .
V: TRBV27
size: few
J: TRBJ2-3
DNA: TGTGCCAGCAGTTTATTGGGGGGCAGGACAGATACGCAGTATTTT
CDR3: CASSLLGGRTDTQYF

D: .
V: TRBV30
size: few
J: TRBJ1-1
DNA: TGTGCCTGGAGTGTACGGGGGAACACTGAAGCTTTCTTT
CDR3: CAWSVRGNTEAFF

D: .
V: TRBV10-3
size: few
J: TRBJ2-5
DNA: TGTGCCATCAGTGACAGGCAAGAGACCCAGTACTTC
CDR3: CAISDRQETQYF

D: TRBD2
V: TRBV20-1
size: few
J: TRBJ2-7
DNA: TGCAGTGCTCGCGGGAGCTACGAGCAGTACTTC
CDR3: CSARGSYEQYF

D: .
V: TRBV30
size: .
J: TRBJ1-1
DNA: TGTGCCTGGAAGCTCGGGGAAATGAACACTGAAGCTTTCTTT
CDR3: CAWKLGEMNTEAFF

D: .
V: TRBV30
size: .
J: TRBJ2-7
DNA: TGTGCCCTGGGGGGCCATTCCTACGAGCAGTACTTC
CDR3: CALGGHSYEQYF

D: .
V: TRBV7-2
size: many
J: TRBJ1-2
DNA: TGTGCCAGCAGCTTCCAAGAAGCTAACTATGGCTACACCTTC
CDR3: CASSFQEANYGYTF

D: .
V: TRBV11-3
size: few
J: TRBJ1-1
DNA: TGTGCCAGCAGCCAACAGGGTTCCGACACTGAAGCTTTCTTT
CDR3: CASSQQGSDTEAFF

D: .
V: TRBV28
size: few
J: TRBJ1-5
DNA: TGTGCCAGCAGCACGGTAGGGAATCAGCCCCAGCATTTT
CDR3: CASSTVGNQPQHF

D: .
V: TRBV27
size: .
J: TRBJ1-2
DNA: .
CDR3: CASSTSIANYGYTF

D: TRBD2
V: TRBV5-4
size: few
J: TRBJ2-1
DNA: TGTGCCAGCAGCCAGACTAGCGGCTCCTACAATGAGCAGTTCTTC
CDR3: CASSQTSGSYNEQFF

D: TRBD1
V: TRBV7-2
size: few
J: TRBJ1-4
DNA: TGTGCCAGCAGCCCTCAGACAGGGTTTAGCGAAAAACTGTTTTTT
CDR3: CASSPQTGFSEKLFF

D: .
V: TRBV7-2
size: few
J: TRBJ2-2
DNA: TGTGCCAGCAGCTCCGGGGGTTACACCGGGGAGCTGTTTTTT
CDR3: CASSSGGYTGELFF

D: .
V: TRBV7-9
size: .
J: TRBJ2-3
DNA: TGTGCCAGCGGGAGGATACTGGCAAATTTCATGGATACGCAGTATTTT
CDR3: CASGRILANFMDTQYF

D: .
V: TRBV27
size: few
J: TRBJ2-3
DNA: TGTGCCAGCAGTACCCGGACCCCACCGTCGGATACGCAGTATTTT
CDR3: CASSTRTPPSDTQYF

D: .
V: TRBV25-1
size: .
J: TRBJ1-6
DNA: TGTGCCAGCAGTGGGAGCTCCTATAATTCACCCCTCCACTTT
CDR3: CASSGSSYNSPLHF

D: .
V: TRBV5-6
size: few
J: TRBJ1-2
DNA: TGTGCCAGCAGCTTCTCAGACAACTATGGCTACACCTTC
CDR3: CASSFSDNYGYTF

D: .
V: TRBV7-2
size: many
J: TRBJ2-1
DNA: TGTGCCAGCAGCTTAACCAGATCCTACAATGAGCAGTTCTTC
CDR3: CASSLTRSYNEQFF

D: .
V: TRBV7-7
size: many
J: TRBJ2-1
DNA: TGTGCCAGCGGCGCTTGGTGGGGGGCCCTCAACAATGAGCAGTTCTTC
CDR3: CASGAWWGALNNEQFF

D: TRBD2
V: TRBV10-3
size: many
J: TRBJ2-1
DNA: TGTGCCATCGGAGCGGGAGATGAGCAGTTCTTC
CDR3: CAIGAGDEQFF

D: TRBD2
V: TRBV13
size: few
J: TRBJ2-6
DNA: TGTGCCAGCAGCTTCCGGGAGGGTACCTTCTCTGGGGCCAACGTCCTGACTTTC
CDR3: CASSFREGTFSGANVLTF

D: .
V: TRBV7-9
size: few
J: TRBJ1-2
DNA: TGTGCCAGCAGCTTAATGGGGAGGCCGGACACCTTC
CDR3: CASSLMGRPDTF

D: TRBD2
V: TRBV6-1
size: few
J: TRBJ2-1
DNA: TGTGCCAGCAGTGAGGCTAGCGGGGGGTTCGATGAGCAGTTCTTC
CDR3: CASSEASGGFDEQFF

D: .
V: TRBV19
size: .
J: TRBJ2-2
DNA: TGTGCCAGTAGTATACGTCGACCGAACACCGGGGAGCTGTTTTTT
CDR3: CASSIRRPNTGELFF

D: TRBD1
V: TRBV28
size: many
J: TRBJ2-7
DNA: TGTGCCAGCAGCCTCTGGGACAGGGGGCTAATGTCGCAGTACTTC
CDR3: CASSLWDRGLMSQYF

D: .
V: TRBV14
size: .
J: TRBJ2-2
DNA: TGTGCCAGCAGCCAAAAGGAGGGGGTCACCGGGGAGCTGTTTTTT
CDR3: CASSQKEGVTGELFF

D: .
V: TRBV7-2
size: many
J: TRBJ1-6
DNA: TGTGCCAGCAGCCCCCAGGGAGCGAGGAATTCACCCCTCCACTTT
CDR3: CASSPQGARNSPLHF

D: .
V: TRBV5-1
size: once
J: TRBJ1-5
DNA: TGCGCCAGCAGCTTGGGCTCGGGCGGGAGCAATCAGCCCCAGCATTTT
CDR3: CASSLGSGGSNQPQHF

D: .
V: TRBV30
size: few
J: TRBJ2-2
DNA: TGTGCCTGGAGTGCCCTGGGACAGAACACCGGGGAGCTGTTTTTT
CDR3: CAWSALGQNTGELFF

D: TRBD2
V: TRBV11-2
size: .
J: TRBJ2-1
DNA: TGTGCCAGCAGACGGACTAGCGGGAGTAGTGGGAATGAGCAGTTCTTC
CDR3: CASRRTSGSSGNEQFF

D: TRBD1
V: TRBV10-3
size: .
J: TRBJ2-7
DNA: TGTGCCATCAGTCCGGGACAGGGAATTTACGAGCAGTACTTC
CDR3: CAISPGQGIYEQYF

D: .
V: TRBV7-8
size: .
J: TRBJ2-4
DNA: TGTGCCAGCAGCTTAGGCGACAGAGCCAAAAACATTCAGTACTTC
CDR3: CASSLGDRAKNIQYF

D: .
V: TRBV29-1
size: .
J: TRBJ2-3
DNA: TGCAGCGCGGCAAAGAACCTGCGCACAGATACGCAGTATTTT
CDR3: CSAAKNLRTDTQYF

D: TRBD1
V: TRBV30
size: .
J: TRBJ1-2
DNA: TGTGCCTGGAGCGCTAAGGGGGCAGGCTATGGCTACACCTTC
CDR3: CAWSAKGAGYGYTF

D: .
V: TRBV7-2
size: .
J: TRBJ2-1
DNA: TGTGCCAGCAGCCAGAATTACAATGAGCAGTTCTTC
CDR3: CASSQNYNEQFF

D: TRBD2
V: TRBV2
size: .
J: TRBJ2-3
DNA: TGTGCCAGCAAGGGACTAAGAACAGATACGCAGTATTTT
CDR3: CASKGLRTDTQYF

D: .
V: TRBV5-1
size: .
J: TRBJ2-1
DNA: TGCGCCAGCAGCTTCTCCCCAAATGAGCAGTTCTTC
CDR3: CASSFSPNEQFF

D: TRBD1
V: TRBV10-2
size: few
J: TRBJ2-1
DNA: TGCGCCAGCATCATACAGGGGAGCGGTGAGCAGTTCTTC
CDR3: CASIIQGSGEQFF

D: .
V: TRBV30
size: .
J: TRBJ1-5
DNA: TGTGCCTGGAGTGTGAATCGTCTCCGACGATTGAATCAGCCCCAGCATTTT
CDR3: CAWSVNRLRRLNQPQHF

D: TRBD2
V: TRBV5-1
size: .
J: TRBJ2-1
DNA: TGCGCCAGCAGCTTAACTAGCGGGAGCGTTGAGCAGTTCTTC
CDR3: CASSLTSGSVEQFF

D: .
V: TRBV5-4
size: .
J: TRBJ2-7
DNA: TGTGCCAGCAGCTTGGCCTTCAGCTCCTACGAGCAGTACTTC
CDR3: CASSLAFSSYEQYF

D: TRBD2
V: TRBV2
size: .
J: TRBJ2-3
DNA: TGTGCCAGCAGTGATGAGCCGACTAGCCTATACACAGATACGCAGTATTTT
CDR3: CASSDEPTSLYTDTQYF

D: .
V: TRBV4-3
size: .
J: TRBJ2-7
DNA: TGCGCCAGCAGCCAAGATGTCCGGACTATCTACGAGCAGTACTTC
CDR3: CASSQDVRTIYEQYF

D: .
V: TRBV14
size: few
J: TRBJ2-2
DNA: TGTGCCAGCAGCCTTGGTGGAGGCGTCGGGGAGCTGTTTTTT
CDR3: CASSLGGGVGELFF